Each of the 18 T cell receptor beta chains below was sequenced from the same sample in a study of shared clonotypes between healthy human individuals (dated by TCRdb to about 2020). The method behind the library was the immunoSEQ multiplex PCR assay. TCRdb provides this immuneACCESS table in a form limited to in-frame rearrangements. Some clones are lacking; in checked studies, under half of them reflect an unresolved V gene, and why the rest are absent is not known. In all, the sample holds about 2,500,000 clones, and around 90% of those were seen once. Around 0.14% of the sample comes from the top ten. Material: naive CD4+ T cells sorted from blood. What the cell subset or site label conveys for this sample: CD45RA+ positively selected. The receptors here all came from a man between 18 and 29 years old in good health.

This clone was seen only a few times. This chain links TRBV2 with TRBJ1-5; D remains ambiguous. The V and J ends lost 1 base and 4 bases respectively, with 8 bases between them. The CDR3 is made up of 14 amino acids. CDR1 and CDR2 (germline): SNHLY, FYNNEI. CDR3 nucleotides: TGTGCCAGCAGTGAAGACGGGGTGAATCAGCCCCAGCATTTT. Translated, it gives CASSEDGVNQPQHF.

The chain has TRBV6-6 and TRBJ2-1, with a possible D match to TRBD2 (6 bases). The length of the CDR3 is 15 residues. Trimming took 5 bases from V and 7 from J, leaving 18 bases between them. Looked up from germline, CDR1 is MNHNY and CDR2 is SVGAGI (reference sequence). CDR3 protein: CASSARRVGRNEQFF. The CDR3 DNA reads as TGTGCCAGCAGTGCCAGAAGGGTTGGGAGGAATGAGCAGTTCTTC.

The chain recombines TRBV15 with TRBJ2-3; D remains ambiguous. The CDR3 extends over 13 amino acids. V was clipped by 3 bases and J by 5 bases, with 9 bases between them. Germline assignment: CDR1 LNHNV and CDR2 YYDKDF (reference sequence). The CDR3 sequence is CATSREQGDTQYF. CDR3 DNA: TGTGCCACCAGCAGGGAACAAGGAGATACGCAGTATTTT. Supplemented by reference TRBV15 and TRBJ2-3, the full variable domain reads DAMVIQNPRYQVTQFGKPVTLSCSQTLNHNVMYWYQQKSSQAPKLLFHYYDKDFNNEADTPDNFQSRRPNTSFCFLDIRSPGLGDTAMYLCATSREQGDTQYFGPGTRLTVL.

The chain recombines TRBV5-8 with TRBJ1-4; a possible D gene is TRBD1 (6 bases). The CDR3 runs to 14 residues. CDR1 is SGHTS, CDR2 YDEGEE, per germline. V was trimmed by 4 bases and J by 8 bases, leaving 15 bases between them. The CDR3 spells CASSPGEGEEKLFF. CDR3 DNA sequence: TGTGCCAGCAGCCCGGGAGAGGGGGAAGAAAAACTGTTTTTT. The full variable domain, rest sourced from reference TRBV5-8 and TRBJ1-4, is EAGVTQSPTHLIKTRGQQATLRCSPISGHTSVYWYQQALGLGLQFLLWYDEGEERNRGNFPPRFSGRQFPNYSSELNVNALELEDSALYLCASSPGEGEEKLFFGSGTQLSVL.

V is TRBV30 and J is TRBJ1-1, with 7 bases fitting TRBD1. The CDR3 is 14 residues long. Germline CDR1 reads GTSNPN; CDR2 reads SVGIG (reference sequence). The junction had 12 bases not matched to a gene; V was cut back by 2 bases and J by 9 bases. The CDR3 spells CAWSINRGYVKAFF. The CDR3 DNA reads TGTGCCTGGAGTATAAACAGGGGCTATGTAAAAGCTTTCTTT.

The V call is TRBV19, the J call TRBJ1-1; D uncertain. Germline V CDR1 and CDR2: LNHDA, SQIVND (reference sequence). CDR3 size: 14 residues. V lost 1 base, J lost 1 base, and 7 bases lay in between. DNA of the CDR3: TGTGCCAGTAGTATAGGCCGGCCGAACACTGAAGCTTTCTTT. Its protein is CASSIGRPNTEAFF.

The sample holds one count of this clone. CDR3 coding DNA: TGTGCCAGCAGCCCCCAAGCCGGGACTAGCGAGCAGTACTTC. This translates into CASSPQAGTSEQYF. The V gene is TRBV11-2, the J gene TRBJ2-7; 8 bases align to TRBD2. Germline CDR1 reads SGHAT; CDR2 reads FQNNGV. The CDR3 totals 14 residues. Germline trimming cut 5 bases from V and 6 bases from J; bases unmatched to any gene: 9.

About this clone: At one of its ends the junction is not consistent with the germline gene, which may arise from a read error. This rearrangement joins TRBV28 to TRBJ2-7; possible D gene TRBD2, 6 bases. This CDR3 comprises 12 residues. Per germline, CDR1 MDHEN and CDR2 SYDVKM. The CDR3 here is CASRLSRGEQYF. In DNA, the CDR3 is TGTGCCAGCAGGTTATCGCGGGGAGAGCAGTACTTC.

The CDR3 spells CASSRAHGESFYEQYF. The CDR3 DNA is TGTGCCAGCTCACGAGCCCACGGGGAGTCCTTTTACGAGCAGTACTTC. The V gene is TRBV18, the J gene TRBJ2-7, with D possibly being TRBD2 (5 bases). The CDR3 consists of 16 residues. Germline CDR1 is KGHSH and CDR2 is LQKENI. Trimming pared 4 bases from V and 4 bases from J, leaving 20 bases between.

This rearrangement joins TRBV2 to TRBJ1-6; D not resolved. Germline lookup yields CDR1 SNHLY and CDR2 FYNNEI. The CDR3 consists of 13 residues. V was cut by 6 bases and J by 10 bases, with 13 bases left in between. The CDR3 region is CASSVDGKSPLHF. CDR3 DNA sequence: TGTGCCAGCAGCGTTGACGGAAAATCACCCCTCCACTTT.

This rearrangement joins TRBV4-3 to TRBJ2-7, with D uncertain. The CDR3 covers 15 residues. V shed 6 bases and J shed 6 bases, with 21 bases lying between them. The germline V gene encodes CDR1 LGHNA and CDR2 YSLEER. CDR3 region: CASRRTTLMVSEQYF. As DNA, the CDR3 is TGCGCCAGCAGAAGAACGACACTGATGGTGTCCGAGCAGTACTTC.

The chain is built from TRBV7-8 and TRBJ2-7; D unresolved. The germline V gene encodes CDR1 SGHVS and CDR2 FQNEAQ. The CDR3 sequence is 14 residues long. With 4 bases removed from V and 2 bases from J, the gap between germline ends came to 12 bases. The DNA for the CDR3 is TGTGCCAGCAGCTCCCCACTACCCCCCTACGAGCAGTACTTC. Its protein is CASSSPLPPYEQYF.

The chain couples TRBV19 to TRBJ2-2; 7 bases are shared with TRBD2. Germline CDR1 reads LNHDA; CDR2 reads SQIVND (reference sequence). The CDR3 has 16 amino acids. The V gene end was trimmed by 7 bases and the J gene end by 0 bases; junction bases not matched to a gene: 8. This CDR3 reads CASIDSGRPNTGELFF. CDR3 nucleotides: TGTGCCAGTATCGATAGCGGGCGCCCGAACACCGGGGAGCTGTTTTTT.

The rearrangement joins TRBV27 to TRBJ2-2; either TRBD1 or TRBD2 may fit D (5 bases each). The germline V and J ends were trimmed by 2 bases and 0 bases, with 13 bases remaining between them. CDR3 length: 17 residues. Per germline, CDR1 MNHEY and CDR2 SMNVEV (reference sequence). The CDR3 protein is CASSLSGGDANTGELFF. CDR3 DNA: TGTGCCAGCAGTTTAAGCGGTGGGGACGCGAACACCGGGGAGCTGTTTTTT.

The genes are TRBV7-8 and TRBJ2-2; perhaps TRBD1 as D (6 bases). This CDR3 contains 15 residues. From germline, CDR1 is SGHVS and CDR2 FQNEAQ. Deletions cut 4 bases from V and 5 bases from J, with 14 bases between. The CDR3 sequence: CASSYDRFGTGELFF. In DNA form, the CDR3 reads TGTGCCAGCAGCTACGACAGGTTTGGGACCGGGGAGCTGTTTTTT.

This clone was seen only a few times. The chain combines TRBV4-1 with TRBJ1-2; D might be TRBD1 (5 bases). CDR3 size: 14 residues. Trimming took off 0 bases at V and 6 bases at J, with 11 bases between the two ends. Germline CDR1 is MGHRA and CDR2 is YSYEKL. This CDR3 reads CASSQDRGADGYTF. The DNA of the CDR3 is TGCGCCAGCAGCCAAGATCGCGGGGCGGATGGCTACACCTTC.

The CDR3 DNA reads TGTGCCACCAGCGGATTCGCAACTTCAACCGGGGAGCTGTTTTTT. Translating it yields CATSGFATSTGELFF. The chain couples TRBV15 to TRBJ2-2; D not resolved. The CDR3 runs 15 residues. The germline CDR1 and CDR2 sequences are LNHNV and YYDKDF (reference sequence). Trimming shortened V by 5 bases and J by 5 bases, and 15 bases separated the two germline ends.

CDR3 nucleotide sequence: TGTGCCAGCAGCCCGCGGGAGGGCCCTGTTACCGGGGAGCTGTTTTTT. It yields the protein CASSPREGPVTGELFF. The rearrangement links TRBV11-3 to TRBJ2-2; 9 nucleotides align to TRBD2. The germline gives CDR1 SGHNT, CDR2 YENEEA. The CDR3 loop spans 16 amino acids. J was trimmed by 5 bases and V by 5 bases; bases with no gene match: 9.